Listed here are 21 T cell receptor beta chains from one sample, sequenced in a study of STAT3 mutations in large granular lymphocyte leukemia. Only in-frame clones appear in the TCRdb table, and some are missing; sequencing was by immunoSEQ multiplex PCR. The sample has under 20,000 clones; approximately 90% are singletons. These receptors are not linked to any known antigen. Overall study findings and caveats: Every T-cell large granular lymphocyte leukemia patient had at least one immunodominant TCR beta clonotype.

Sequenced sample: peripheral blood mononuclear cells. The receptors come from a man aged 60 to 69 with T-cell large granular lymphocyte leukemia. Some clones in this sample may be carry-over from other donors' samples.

CDR3 loop: CASSPDRGVSGYTF. CDR3 in DNA: TGCGCCAGCAGCCCAGACAGGGGAGTAAGTGGCTACACCTTC. The rearrangement uses TRBV5-1 and TRBJ1-2; 8 bases are a match to TRBD1. Trimming removed 4 bases from V and 7 bases from J; junction bases left unmatched: 9. The CDR3 is made up of 14 amino acids. Germline V gene lookup returns CDR1 SGHRS and CDR2 YFSETQ.

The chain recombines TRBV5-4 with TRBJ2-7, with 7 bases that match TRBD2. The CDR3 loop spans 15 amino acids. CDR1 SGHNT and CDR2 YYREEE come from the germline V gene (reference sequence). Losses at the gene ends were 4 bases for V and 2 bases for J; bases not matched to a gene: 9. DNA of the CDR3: TGTGCCAGCAGCGTAATAGCGGGTCCGGCCTACGAGCAGTACTTC. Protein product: CASSVIAGPAYEQYF.

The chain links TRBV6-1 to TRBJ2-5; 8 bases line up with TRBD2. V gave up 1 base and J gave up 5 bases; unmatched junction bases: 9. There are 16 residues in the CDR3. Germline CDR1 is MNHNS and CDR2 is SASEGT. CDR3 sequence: CASSEGAGGRGETQYF. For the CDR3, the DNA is TGTGCCAGCAGTGAAGGGGCGGGAGGCCGGGGGGAGACCCAGTACTTC.

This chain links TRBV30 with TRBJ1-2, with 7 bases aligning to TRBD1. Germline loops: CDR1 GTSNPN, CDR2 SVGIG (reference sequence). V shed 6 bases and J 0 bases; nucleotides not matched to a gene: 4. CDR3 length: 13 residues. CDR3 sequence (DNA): TGTGCCTGTGGGACAGAAGCTAACTATGGCTACACCTTC. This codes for CACGTEANYGYTF.

CDR3 bases: TGCAGCGTCTGGAGGGCAGCTAATGAAAAACTGTTTTTT. It specifies CSVWRAANEKLFF. The chain recombines TRBV29-1 with TRBJ1-4, with D uncertain. Trimming cost V 6 bases and J 3 bases, with 11 bases left between them. This CDR3 region has 13 residues. Germline CDR1 is SQVTM and CDR2 is ANQGSEA.

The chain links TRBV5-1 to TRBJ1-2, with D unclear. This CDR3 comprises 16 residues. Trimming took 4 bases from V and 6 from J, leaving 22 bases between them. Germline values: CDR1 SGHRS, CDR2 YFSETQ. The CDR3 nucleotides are TGCGCCAGCAGCCCCCTAACTCCGGACTCAAAGAATGGCTACACCTTC. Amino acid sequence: CASSPLTPDSKNGYTF. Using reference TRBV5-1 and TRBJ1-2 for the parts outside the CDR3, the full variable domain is KAGVTQTPRYLIKTRGQQVTLSCSPISGHRSVSWYQQTPGQGLQFLFEYFSETQRNKGNFPGRFSGRQFSNSRSEMNVSTLELGDSALYLCASSPLTPDSKNGYTFGSGTRLTVV.

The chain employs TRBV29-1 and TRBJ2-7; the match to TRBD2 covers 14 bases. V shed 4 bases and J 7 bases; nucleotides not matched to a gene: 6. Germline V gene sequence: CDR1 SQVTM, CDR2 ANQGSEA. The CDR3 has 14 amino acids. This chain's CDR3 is CSVGGLAGGWEQYF. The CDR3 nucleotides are TGCAGCGTTGGTGGACTAGCGGGAGGATGGGAGCAGTACTTC.

The CDR3 protein is CASSLGTGKYTEAFF. The DNA of the CDR3 is TGTGCCAGCAGCTTAGGAACGGGTAAATACACTGAAGCTTTCTTT. The chain joins TRBV7-9 to TRBJ1-1, with unresolved D. The V end was cut by 1 base, the J end by 3 bases, with 12 bases between. The V gene's germline CDR1 is SEHNR and CDR2 FQNEAQ (reference sequence). This CDR3 region has 15 residues.

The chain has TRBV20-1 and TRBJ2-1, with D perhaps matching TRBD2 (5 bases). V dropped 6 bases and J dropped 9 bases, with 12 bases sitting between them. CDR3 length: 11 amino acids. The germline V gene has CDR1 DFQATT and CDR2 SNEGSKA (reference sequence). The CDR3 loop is CSAHTGIEQFF. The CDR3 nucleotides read TGCAGTGCGCACACCGGGATTGAGCAGTTCTTC.

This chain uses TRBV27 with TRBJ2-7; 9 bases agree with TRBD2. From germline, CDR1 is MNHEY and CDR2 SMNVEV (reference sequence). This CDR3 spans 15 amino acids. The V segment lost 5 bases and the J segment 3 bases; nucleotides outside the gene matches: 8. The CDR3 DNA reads TGTGCCAGCAGTCCCGGACTAGCGACTTTCTACGAGCAGTACTTC. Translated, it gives CASSPGLATFYEQYF.

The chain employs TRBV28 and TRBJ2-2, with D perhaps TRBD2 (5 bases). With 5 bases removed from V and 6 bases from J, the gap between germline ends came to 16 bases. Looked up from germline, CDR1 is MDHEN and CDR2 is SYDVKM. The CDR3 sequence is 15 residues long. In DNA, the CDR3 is TGTGCCAGCAGTGCCGCTGGGAGTCCCCCCGGGGAGCTGTTTTTT. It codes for CASSAAGSPPGELFF. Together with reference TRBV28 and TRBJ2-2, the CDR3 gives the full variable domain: DVKVTQSSRYLVKRTGEKVFLECVQDMDHENMFWYRQDPGLGLRLIYFSYDVKMKEKGDIPEGYSVSREKKERFSLILESASTNQTSMYLCASSAAGSPPGELFFGEGSRLTVL.

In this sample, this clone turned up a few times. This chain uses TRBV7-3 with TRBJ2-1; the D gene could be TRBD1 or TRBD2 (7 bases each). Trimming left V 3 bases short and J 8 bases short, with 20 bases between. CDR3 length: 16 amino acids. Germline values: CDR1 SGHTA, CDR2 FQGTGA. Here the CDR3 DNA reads TGTGCCAGCAGCTTTCGGAGTGGGCAGGGGGGGCATGAGCAGTTCTTC. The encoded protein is CASSFRSGQGGHEQFF. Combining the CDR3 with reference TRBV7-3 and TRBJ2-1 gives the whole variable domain GAGVSQTPSNKVTEKGKYVELRCDPISGHTALYWYRQSLGQGPEFLIYFQGTGAADDSGLPNDRFFAVRPEGSVSTLKIQRTERGDSAVYLCASSFRSGQGGHEQFFGPGTRLTVL.

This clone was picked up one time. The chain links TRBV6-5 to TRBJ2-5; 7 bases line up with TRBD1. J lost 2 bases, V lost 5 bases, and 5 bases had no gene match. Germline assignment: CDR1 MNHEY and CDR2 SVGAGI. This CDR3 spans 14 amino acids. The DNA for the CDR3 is TGTGCCAGCAGTCGACAGGGTGTTCAAGAGACCCAGTACTTC. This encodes CASSRQGVQETQYF.

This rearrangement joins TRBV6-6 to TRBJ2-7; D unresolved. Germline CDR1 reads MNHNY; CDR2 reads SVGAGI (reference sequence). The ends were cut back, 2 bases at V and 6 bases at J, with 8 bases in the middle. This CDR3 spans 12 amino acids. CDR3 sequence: CASSYVGSEQYF. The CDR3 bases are TGTGCCAGCAGTTACGTGGGATCCGAGCAGTACTTC.

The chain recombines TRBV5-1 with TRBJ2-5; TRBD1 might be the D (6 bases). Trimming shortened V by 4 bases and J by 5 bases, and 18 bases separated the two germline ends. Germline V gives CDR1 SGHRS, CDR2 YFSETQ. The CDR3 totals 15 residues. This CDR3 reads CASSPPGAPRETQYF. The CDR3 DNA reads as TGCGCCAGCAGCCCCCCAGGGGCGCCCCGGGAGACCCAGTACTTC.

The CDR3 loop reads CASSLRGQETQYF. CDR3 coding DNA: TGTGCCAGCAGCTTAAGGGGCCAAGAGACCCAGTACTTC. The chain links TRBV11-3 to TRBJ2-5; maybe TRBD1 (5 bases). CDR1 and CDR2 from the germline V gene are SGHNT and YENEEA. V lost 2 bases and J 1 base, leaving 5 bases between the germline ends. The CDR3 covers 13 residues. Supplemented by reference TRBV11-3 and TRBJ2-5, the full variable domain reads EAGVVQSPRYKIIEKKQPVAFWCNPISGHNTLYWYLQNLGQGPELLIRYENEEAVDDSQLPKDRFSAERLKGVDSTLKIQPAELGDSAVYLCASSLRGQETQYFGPGTRLLVL.

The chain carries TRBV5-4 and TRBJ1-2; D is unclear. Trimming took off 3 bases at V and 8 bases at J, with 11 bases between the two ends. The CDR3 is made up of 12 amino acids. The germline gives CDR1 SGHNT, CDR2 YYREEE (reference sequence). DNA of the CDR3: TGTGCCAGCAGCTCCTTCTGGAAGGGCTACACCTTC. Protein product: CASSSFWKGYTF.

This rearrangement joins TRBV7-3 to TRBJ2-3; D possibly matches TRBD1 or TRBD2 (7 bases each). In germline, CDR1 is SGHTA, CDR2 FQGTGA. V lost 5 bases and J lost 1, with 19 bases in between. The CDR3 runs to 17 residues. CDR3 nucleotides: TGTGCCAGCAGCCCCGGGGAGGGGGCACTGGGCACAGATACGCAGTATTTT. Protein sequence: CASSPGEGALGTDTQYF.

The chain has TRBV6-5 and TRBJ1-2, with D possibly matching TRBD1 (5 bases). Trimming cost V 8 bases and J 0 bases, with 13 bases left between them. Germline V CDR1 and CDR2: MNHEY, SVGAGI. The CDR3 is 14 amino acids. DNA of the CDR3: TGTGCCAGCCGGGCCGGGGGAGCTAACTATGGCTACACCTTC. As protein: CASRAGGANYGYTF.

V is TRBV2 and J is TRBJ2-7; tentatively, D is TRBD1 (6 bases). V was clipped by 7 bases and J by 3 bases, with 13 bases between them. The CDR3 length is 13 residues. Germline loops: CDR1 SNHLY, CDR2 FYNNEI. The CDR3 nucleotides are TGTGCCAGCACCAGACAGGTAAACTACGAGCAGTACTTC. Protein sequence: CASTRQVNYEQYF.

In DNA, the CDR3 is TGTGCCAGCAGTTTATTCGGCGGGGGCGACTACTACGAGCAGTACTTC. Encoded protein: CASSLFGGGDYYEQYF. The genes are TRBV27 and TRBJ2-7, with a weak D call TRBD2 (7 bases). V was clipped by 1 base and J by 3 bases, with 16 bases between them. The germline V gene encodes CDR1 MNHEY and CDR2 SMNVEV (reference sequence). The CDR3 runs to 16 residues.